This TCR beta chain is from a study of T-cell reconstitution after alpha-beta-depleted transplantation in children. Molecular barcoding with unique molecular identifiers was used for the TCRbeta library. TCRdb reprocessed the PCR reads via MiXCR and lists one record per CDR3 protein. The repertoire holds about 290,000 distinct CDR3 sequences, with around a tenth as singletons. This clonotype showed up many times. Germline V gene lookup returns CDR1 MNHEY and CDR2 SMNVEV (reference sequence). CDR3 length equals 13 residues. V was pared by 6 bases and J by 9 bases, with 15 bases between. The source was PBMCs, collected before TCRalphabeta/CD19-depleted stem cell transplant. This rearrangement joins TRBV27 to TRBJ2-1; D may be TRBD2 (5 bases). The receptor was derived from a boy younger than two with acute myeloid leukemia, due to receive a stem cell transplant. CDR3: CASRSYRAGEQFF. CDR3 bases: TGTGCCAGCAGATCCTACCGGGCGGGTGAGCAGTTCTTC.